Given below is one T cell receptor (beta chain) in context. A much larger clone lies one base from this, so it may be a read error. This specimen belongs to a study of response to subunit inactivated influenza vaccine. TCRdb re-derived calls from the RT-PCR reads in MiXCR, one entry per CDR3 protein. Among about 570,000 distinct CDR3 sequences, 11% were seen once, and the ten largest hold approximately 11%. The CDR3 is 13 amino acids. Looked up from germline, CDR1 is MNHNS and CDR2 is SASEGT. In addition, the sample was reused for a study of T cells expressing NK-cell markers. That source reports: 5'RACE template switching built TCR beta cDNA with unique molecular identifiers.

This TCR was recovered from a man aged 50 to 59 who received an inactivated influenza vaccine. V gene TRBV6-1 combines with J gene TRBJ2-5; 9 bases are a match to TRBD2. The sequencing here drew on PBMCs from blood, taken on the day of vaccination. The CDR3 loop reads CASRGSGRETRYF. In nucleotides, the CDR3 is TGTGCCAGCAGGGGTAGCGGGAGAGAGACCCGGTACTTC.